A single sample is the source of the 21 T cell receptor beta chains below, sequenced in a study of T cells in Graves' hyperthyroidism and ophthalmopathy. RNA transcripts served as the template for amplifying TCR beta CDR3 regions. In the first-round RT-PCR of the TCR CDR3, the HTBI primer set was used. TCRdb recomputed calls from the multiplex PCR reads with MiXCR, one row per CDR3 protein. The sample yields around 97,000 distinct CDR3 sequences, about half seen once. Sequencing used blood. These receptors all come from a man aged 40-50 years with Graves' hyperthyroidism.

V usage is TRBV7-9 and J usage is TRBJ1-5; the D gene is possibly TRBD1 (6 bases). This CDR3 spans 16 amino acids. The germline gives CDR1 SEHNR, CDR2 FQNEAQ (reference sequence). Trimming stripped 5 bases from V and 11 bases from J, with 25 bases between. Here the CDR3 DNA reads TGTGCCAGCAGCAAGCGGGGGGCGGGATTGCAAGAGACCCAGCATTTT. Its protein product is CASSKRGAGLQETQHF.

The V call is TRBV19, the J call TRBJ2-5, with 9 bases aligning to TRBD2. J was trimmed by 2 bases and V by 7 bases; bases with no gene match: 8. This CDR3 comprises 15 residues. The germline gives CDR1 LNHDA, CDR2 SQIVND (reference sequence). CDR3: CASTVSGRWQETQYF. CDR3 in DNA: TGTGCCAGTACGGTTAGCGGGAGATGGCAAGAGACCCAGTACTTC.

The chain uses TRBV2 and TRBJ2-5; D might be TRBD2 (7 bases). The V and J ends lost 5 bases and 2 bases respectively, with 15 bases between them. This CDR3 region has 15 residues. CDR1 and CDR2 from the germline V gene are SNHLY and FYNNEI. CDR3 sequence: CASSFRGAGQETQYF. Written as DNA, the CDR3 is TGTGCCAGCAGTTTTCGGGGGGCCGGGCAAGAGACCCAGTACTTC.

A note on this clonotype: Relative to the germline gene, one junction end is altered; a read error may explain this. The genes are TRBV20-1 and TRBJ2-2; 13 nucleotides agree with TRBD2. The germline CDR1 and CDR2 sequences are DFQATT and SNEGSKA (reference sequence). CDR3 length equals 12 residues. The CDR3 DNA follows: TGCAGTGCTCTCCGACTAGCGGGGGGGCTGTTTTTT. Translating it yields CSALRLAGGLFF.

In its sample, this clonotype was seen many times. The chain joins TRBV14 to TRBJ1-5; weak D call: TRBD1 (5 bases). The V gene's germline CDR1 is SGHDN and CDR2 FVKESK. This CDR3 spans 13 amino acids. V was shortened by 3 bases and J by 11 bases, with 14 bases between the two germline ends. CDR3 amino acids: CASSQQRWGTQHF. DNA for the CDR3: TGTGCCAGCAGCCAGCAGCGGTGGGGGACCCAGCATTTT.

The V call is TRBV7-2, the J call TRBJ2-1; TRBD1 aligns across 8 bases. The CDR3 has 15 amino acids. V was clipped by 1 base and J by 5 bases; unmatched bases: 4. Germline-derived CDR1 and CDR2 are SGHTA and FQGNSA. CDR3 bases: TGTGCCAGCAGCTTAGTGGGGACAGGTAACAATGAGCAGTTCTTC. Encoded protein: CASSLVGTGNNEQFF.

Note on this clonotype: A read error may account for a junction end that differs from germline. This chain links TRBV29-1 with TRBJ2-1, with D possibly called TRBD1 or TRBD2 (5 bases each). The CDR3 spans 20 residues. Germline V gives CDR1 SQVTM, CDR2 ANQGSEA. As DNA, the CDR3 is TGCGGCGTTGAAGATCACGACAGAGGGACGGATCAAGGTGCCTACAATGGGCAGTTCTTC. Its protein product is CGVEDHDRGTDQGAYNGQFF.

The table lists this clonotype with many counts. The DNA for the CDR3 is TGTGCCAGCAGAGCAGGGGGGACTAATGAAAAACTGTTTTTT. It yields the protein CASRAGGTNEKLFF. The chain uses TRBV6-1 and TRBJ1-4; TRBD1 agrees at 7 bases. Germline assignment: CDR1 MNHNS and CDR2 SASEGT. The CDR3 spans 14 residues. The ends lost 6 bases at V and 2 bases at J; junction bases unmatched: 3.

This clonotype was detected ten times or more. The V gene is TRBV2, the J gene TRBJ2-7; 9 positions match TRBD1. This CDR3 is built from 14 residues. Trimming cost V 3 bases and J 3 bases; bases outside gene matches: 3. CDR1 is SNHLY and CDR2 is FYNNEI in the germline V gene. CDR3 sequence: CASSDPGQGYEQYF. The CDR3 bases are TGTGCCAGCAGTGACCCGGGACAGGGCTACGAGCAGTACTTC.

This clonotype has more than one count but fewer than ten. The chain is built from TRBV9 and TRBJ1-5, with D possibly matching TRBD1 (5 bases). The germline V and J ends were trimmed by 2 bases and 0 bases, with 21 bases remaining between them. This CDR3 has 19 amino acids. Germline CDR1 and CDR2: SGDLS and YYNGEE. CDR3 sequence reads: CASSVEVAGPTYSNQPQHF. As DNA, the CDR3 is TGTGCCAGCAGCGTTGAAGTAGCGGGGCCTACGTATAGCAATCAGCCCCAGCATTTT.

The V gene is TRBV7-3, the J gene TRBJ2-2, with D possibly called TRBD1 or TRBD2 (6 bases each). The CDR3 totals 13 residues. V was trimmed by 2 bases and J by 10 bases, leaving 11 bases between them. The germline CDR1 and CDR2 sequences are SGHTA and FQGTGA. CDR3 loop: CASSLLTGAELFF. DNA of the CDR3: TGTGCCAGCAGCTTACTAACGGGGGCGGAGCTGTTTTTT.

The chain joins TRBV5-1 to TRBJ1-2; no firm D call. The germline CDR1 and CDR2 sequences are SGHRS and YFSETQ. The length of the CDR3 is 14 residues. The V gene lost 4 bases and the J gene lost 5 bases, with 15 bases spanning the gap. In DNA, the CDR3 is TGCGCCAGCAGCCTATGGACTAGCGATTATGGCTACACCTTC. Amino acid sequence: CASSLWTSDYGYTF.

In its sample, this clonotype was seen many times. The CDR3 sequence is CASSLAGSFQETQYF. CDR3 DNA: TGTGCCAGCAGCTTAGCGGGATCGTTCCAAGAGACCCAGTACTTC. The chain uses TRBV7-6 and TRBJ2-5, with no clear D. V gave up 0 bases and J gave up 1 base, with 9 bases separating them. The CDR3 runs 15 residues. The germline V gene encodes CDR1 SGHVS and CDR2 FNYEAQ.

V is TRBV7-2 and J is TRBJ2-2; D is uncertain. Germline CDR1 is SGHTA and CDR2 is FQGNSA. This CDR3 region has 13 residues. Trimming shortened V by 3 bases and J by 4 bases, and 6 bases separated the two germline ends. This CDR3 reads CASSFVVTGELFF. As DNA, the CDR3 is TGTGCCAGCAGCTTTGTGGTCACCGGGGAGCTGTTTTTT. Full variable domain (missing parts from reference TRBV7-2 and TRBJ2-2): GAGVSQSPSNKVTEKGKDVELRCDPISGHTALYWYRQSLGQGLEFLIYFQGNSAPDKSGLPSDRFSAERTGGSVSTLTIQRTQQEDSAVYLCASSFVVTGELFFGEGSRLTVL.

The chain has TRBV15 and TRBJ2-7, with D possibly being TRBD1 (6 bases). The CDR3 contains 15 residues. The V and J ends lost 3 bases and 1 base respectively, with 13 bases between them. Germline-derived CDR1 and CDR2 are LNHNV and YYDKDF (reference sequence). The CDR3 sequence: CATSSSGTPSYEQYF. The CDR3 DNA is TGTGCCACCAGCAGTTCGGGGACACCATCCTACGAGCAGTACTTC.

For this clonotype: One end of the junction fails to match germline, which may point to a read error. V and J are TRBV7-3 and TRBJ2-7, with 7 bases that match TRBD1. The CDR3 has 14 residues. CDR1 is SGHTA and CDR2 is FQGTGA in the germline V gene. The CDR3 sequence is CASSLIDRAYEQYF. DNA of the CDR3: TGTGCCAGCAGTTTAATCGACAGGGCTTACGAGCAGTACTTC.

The V and J genes are TRBV7-9 and TRBJ1-1; no definite D call. V was trimmed by 2 bases and J by 2 bases, leaving 12 bases between them. This CDR3 comprises 15 residues. The germline CDR1 and CDR2 sequences are SEHNR and FQNEAQ (reference sequence). CDR3 nucleotide sequence: TGTGCCAGCAGCTTAATACAGACAATAAACACTGAAGCTTTCTTT. Translated: CASSLIQTINTEAFF.

This chain connects TRBV20-1 to TRBJ2-7, with 7 bases that match TRBD2. Germline V CDR1 and CDR2: DFQATT, SNEGSKA (reference sequence). The CDR3 covers 13 residues. The trim removed 3 bases at V and 9 bases at J, leaving 11 bases unmatched. In DNA, the CDR3 is TGCAGTGCTAGTGCCGCGGGGGAGACTATGCAGTACTTC. Translating gives CSASAAGETMQYF.

This clonotype occurred many times. The rearrangement joins TRBV2 to TRBJ1-1, with D unresolved. Trimming took 7 bases from V and 1 from J, leaving 13 bases between them. The CDR3 covers 14 residues. Germline CDR1 is SNHLY and CDR2 is FYNNEI. CDR3 coding DNA: TGTGCCAGCATCTCACCAAGGTCGAACACTGAAGCTTTCTTT. Translated: CASISPRSNTEAFF.

Many counts were recorded for this clonotype. This chain links TRBV29-1 with TRBJ2-6; D is perhaps TRBD2 (6 bases). Germline lookup yields CDR1 SQVTM and CDR2 ANQGSEA. V was shortened by 4 bases and J by 3 bases, with 13 bases between the two germline ends. The CDR3 is 15 residues long. CDR3 in amino acids: CSVVGGPGGANVLTF. CDR3 DNA: TGCAGCGTTGTGGGAGGCCCGGGTGGGGCCAACGTCCTGACTTTC.

Many counts were recorded for this clonotype. The V gene is TRBV24-1, the J gene TRBJ1-5, with TRBD1 as a possible D gene (5 bases). Germline V gene data show CDR1 as KGHDR and CDR2 as SFDVKD. The CDR3 sequence is 14 residues long. V lost 4 bases, J lost 5 bases, and 11 bases lay in between. CDR3 bases: TGTGCCACCAGTGAGGGTGGGGACCATCAGCCCCAGCATTTT. Amino acid sequence: CATSEGGDHQPQHF.